The 14 T cell receptor beta chains in this list originate from one sample, sequenced in a study of early stage breast cancer tumors. Some clones are missing from TCRdb's copy, which holds only in-frame ones; the method was immunoSEQ multiplex PCR. Altogether some 58,000 clones are present, about 80% being singletons, with the ten largest covering approximately 3.6%. The sample consisted of blood. The receptors shown here come from a person aged 25 to 40 with breast cancer.

The genes are TRBV6-5 and TRBJ2-1; 9 bases line up with TRBD1. The CDR3 extends over 13 amino acids. V was pared by 10 bases and J by 7 bases, with 8 bases of the junction left unmatched. Germline CDR1 is MNHEY and CDR2 is SVGAGI. This CDR3 reads CATGQGLGNEQFF. In DNA form, the CDR3 reads TGTGCCACCGGACAGGGGTTGGGGAATGAGCAGTTCTTC.

This clone showed up just a few times. The rearrangement uses TRBV9 and TRBJ1-1; a possible D gene is TRBD1 (5 bases). Trimming removed 0 bases at V and 7 bases at J, with 10 bases between. The CDR3 contains 13 residues. CDR1 is SGDLS, CDR2 YYNGEE, per germline. The CDR3 is CASSVVTAFEAFF. CDR3 DNA sequence: TGTGCCAGCAGCGTAGTGACAGCTTTTGAAGCTTTCTTT.

V is TRBV7-2 and J is TRBJ1-2; the match to TRBD1 covers 8 bases. The CDR3 is 15 residues long. Germline values: CDR1 SGHTA, CDR2 FQGNSA. After removal of 6 bases from V and 4 bases from J, the junction contained 10 bases not matched to a gene. The DNA of the CDR3 is TGTGCCAGCAGTACCCGGACAGGGTGGTTCTATGGCTACACCTTC. Protein: CASSTRTGWFYGYTF.

This clone was observed a single time. The CDR3 reads CASSFREYNEQFF. CDR3 nucleotides: TGTGCCAGCAGCTTCCGCGAATACAATGAGCAGTTCTTC. This chain links TRBV7-8 with TRBJ2-1; no clear D gene. CDR3 length: 13 amino acids. CDR1 and CDR2 (germline): SGHVS, FQNEAQ. Trimming removed 3 bases at V and 4 bases at J, with 7 bases between.

The chain links TRBV23-1 to TRBJ2-7; D unresolved. TRBV23-1 is given ORF status, its function remaining uncertain. The V gene lost 4 bases and the J gene lost 2 bases, with 24 bases spanning the gap. The CDR3 loop spans 18 amino acids. CDR3 sequence (DNA): TGCGCCAGCAGTCTAGACGCTCTCTATCCATCTCATCCCTACGAGCAGTACTTC. Translated, it gives CASSLDALYPSHPYEQYF.

The chain carries TRBV7-9 and TRBJ2-7; no firm D call. CDR1 and CDR2 from the germline V gene are SEHNR and FQNEAQ (reference sequence). The CDR3 is made up of 14 amino acids. V lost 5 bases, J lost 2 bases, and 13 bases lay in between. CDR3 sequence: CASSPDTLPYEQYF. CDR3 in DNA: TGTGCCAGCAGCCCAGACACCTTACCCTACGAGCAGTACTTC.

As concerns this clone: This CDR3 is also generated by other DNA sequences in the sample. J is TRBJ1-6 and V is TRBV7-2, with 11 positions matching TRBD1. CDR3 length equals 15 residues. Germline lookup yields CDR1 SGHTA and CDR2 FQGNSA. After removal of 4 bases from V and 7 bases from J, the junction contained 3 bases not matched to a gene. CDR3 sequence (DNA): TGTGCCAGCAGCTCGGGACAGGGGGGGAATTCACCCCTCCACTTT. It yields the protein CASSSGQGGNSPLHF.

This clone was seen only a few times. The chain recombines TRBV19 with TRBJ2-7, with TRBD1 matching 10 bases. The length of the CDR3 is 15 residues. CDR1 is LNHDA and CDR2 is SQIVND in the germline V gene (reference sequence). After removal of 3 bases from V and 0 bases from J, the junction contained 2 bases not matched to a gene. In DNA form, the CDR3 reads TGTGCCAGTAGTATGGGACAGGGGAGCTCCTACGAGCAGTACTTC. Translated, it gives CASSMGQGSSYEQYF.

The rearrangement links TRBV29-1 to TRBJ2-3; no firm D call. This CDR3 region has 13 residues. Germline assignment: CDR1 SQVTM and CDR2 ANQGSEA. V lost 5 bases, J lost 2 bases, and 11 bases lay in between. The CDR3 reads CSVFSTFTDTQYF. The DNA of the CDR3 is TGCAGCGTTTTTAGCACTTTCACAGATACGCAGTATTTT.

The rearrangement uses TRBV19 and TRBJ1-1; D is possibly TRBD1 (6 bases). V was cut by 10 bases and J by 0 bases, with 12 bases left in between. The CDR3 has 13 residues. Germline CDR1 reads LNHDA; CDR2 reads SQIVND (reference sequence). CDR3 nucleotide sequence: TGTGCCATCTCGGACAGCATGAACACTGAAGCTTTCTTT. Its protein is CAISDSMNTEAFF. The full variable domain, its missing parts supplied by reference TRBV19 and TRBJ1-1, is DGGITQSPKYLFRKEGQNVTLSCEQNLNHDAMYWYRQDPGQGLRLIYYSQIVNDFQKGDIAEGYSVSREKKESFPLTVTSAQKNPTAFYLCAISDSMNTEAFFGQGTRLTVV.

In this sample, this clone turned up a few times. The DNA for the CDR3 is TGTGCCAGCAGCGTAGGGGGGCACACTGAAGCTTTCTTT. It yields the protein CASSVGGHTEAFF. The chain combines TRBV9 with TRBJ1-1; D possibly corresponds to TRBD1 (6 bases). Germline CDR1 SGDLS, CDR2 YYNGEE. The V gene lost 0 bases and the J gene lost 3 bases, with 6 bases spanning the gap. The CDR3 is made up of 13 amino acids.

The chain uses TRBV5-1 and TRBJ2-5; a possible D gene is TRBD2 (6 bases). This CDR3 region has 14 residues. V was cut by 4 bases and J by 2 bases, with 12 bases left in between. CDR1 is SGHRS, CDR2 YFSETQ, per germline. CDR3: CASSGGLLQETQYF. Written as DNA, the CDR3 is TGCGCCAGCAGCGGGGGACTCCTGCAAGAGACCCAGTACTTC.

The chain couples TRBV9 to TRBJ1-2, with D possibly being TRBD1 (5 bases). The length of the CDR3 is 13 residues. CDR1 SGDLS and CDR2 YYNGEE come from the germline V gene. Trimming removed 4 bases at V and 4 bases at J, with 11 bases between. CDR3 nucleotides: TGTGCCAGCAGCCCCGTGGGGGGCTATGGCTACACCTTC. The encoded protein is CASSPVGGYGYTF. The whole variable domain, remainder taken from reference TRBV9 and TRBJ1-2, is DSGVTQTPKHLITATGQRVTLRCSPRSGDLSVYWYQQSLDQGLQFLIQYYNGEERAKGNILERFSAQQFPDLHSELNLSSLELGDSALYFCASSPVGGYGYTFGSGTRLTVV.

The chain combines TRBV12-2 with TRBJ2-1; the table's D gene call, TRBD1, was not cross checked with the DNA. TRBV12-2 has pseudogene status. The CDR3 totals 13 residues. This chain's CDR3 is CASRLSSGNEQFF. CDR3 DNA: TGTGCAAGTCGCTTATCATCAGGTAATGAGCAGTTCTTC.